A single T cell receptor (beta chain) is shown here with its context. Source study methods: Amplification with reference gene primers provided the estimates of nucleated cell counts. Assay: immunoSEQ multiplex PCR; the TCRdb copy retains only in-frame clones and omits some. Clone size and the V and J calls come from that table; the DNA yielded D and trimming. This sample has around 110,000 clones; 65% to 80% occur once, and the top ten carry approximately 4.3%. The data belong to a study of blood T cell repertoires in COVID-19. For the study at large: COVID-19 samples collected from the United States, Italy and Spain covered acute and convalescent phases. T cells, B-cell-depleted T cells, or PBMCs supplied cDNA or gDNA.

Germline V gene lookup returns CDR1 MNHEY and CDR2 SVGAGI. CDR3 length: 14 residues. Trimming stripped 5 bases from V and 2 bases from J, with 11 bases between. The origin of this receptor is a man aged 70 or older with acute or convalescent COVID-19. The rearrangement links TRBV6-5 to TRBJ2-3; D may be TRBD1 (6 bases). The sequencing input was peripheral blood. The CDR3 spells CASSRSGDTDTQYF. CDR3 sequence (DNA): TGTGCCAGCAGTAGATCAGGGGACACAGATACGCAGTATTTT.